The 30 T cell receptor beta chains in this list originate from one sample, sequenced in a study of blood T cell repertoires in COVID-19 (dated by TCRdb to 2019 to 2021). The library was generated by the immunoSEQ multiplex PCR assay. The table was pulled from immuneACCESS by TCRdb, which kept in-frame rearrangements only. Such tables lose some clones; where checked, under half of the loss comes from unresolved V genes, and the rest has no known cause. The sample table contains about 20,000 clones; only one count was recorded for about 90% of them. The top ten clones comprise 4% to 5% of the sample. Sequenced sample: peripheral blood. The receptor set was obtained from a human donor in a cohort sampled during active COVID-19.

The chain uses TRBV18 and TRBJ2-5, with 12 bases aligning to TRBD2. The CDR3 loop spans 15 amino acids. After removal of 4 bases from V and 2 bases from J, the junction contained 2 bases not matched to a gene. In germline, CDR1 is KGHSH, CDR2 LQKENI. In DNA, the CDR3 is TGTGCCAGCTCACGGACTAGCGGGGAACAAGAGACCCAGTACTTC. Translation: CASSRTSGEQETQYF.

This clone was seen a single time. The chain carries TRBV5-4 and TRBJ1-6, with 10 bases matching TRBD1. The germline CDR1 and CDR2 sequences are SGHNT and YYREEE (reference sequence). The junction had 10 bases not matched to a gene; V was cut back by 4 bases and J by 0 bases. This CDR3 spans 19 amino acids. This chain's CDR3 is CASSPPGQGLGSYNSPLHF. CDR3 in DNA: TGTGCCAGCAGCCCGCCGGGACAGGGGTTGGGCTCCTATAATTCACCCCTCCACTTT.

This clone has a single count. The J gene is TRBJ1-1, the V gene TRBV28, with 7 bases matching TRBD1. The CDR3 has 12 residues. Germline-derived CDR1 and CDR2 are MDHEN and SYDVKM. J gave up 7 bases and V 6 bases, and 5 bases lay outside the gene matches. The CDR3 is CASRDRLIEAFF. The CDR3 nucleotides read TGTGCCAGCAGGGACAGGCTAATTGAAGCTTTCTTT.

The chain carries TRBV6-2 or TRBV6-3 and TRBJ2-1; TRBD2 might be the D (7 bases). The CDR3 totals 15 residues. Germline CDR1 reads MNHEY; CDR2 reads SVGEGT. Trimming cost V 6 bases and J 8 bases, with 20 bases left between them. CDR3 protein: CASSPIWGGRDEQFF. As DNA, the CDR3 is TGTGCCAGCAGCCCTATTTGGGGGGGCAGGGATGAGCAGTTCTTC.

The chain joins TRBV29-1 to TRBJ1-2, with D perhaps TRBD1 (6 bases). The germline gives CDR1 SQVTM, CDR2 ANQGSEA. V shed 7 bases and J shed 0 bases, with 9 bases lying between them. The CDR3 totals 12 residues. The CDR3 DNA reads TGCAGCGGGGGGACACCTAACTATGGCTACACCTTC. Encoded protein: CSGGTPNYGYTF.

V usage is TRBV3-1 (or the pseudogene TRBV3-2) and J usage is TRBJ2-2, with a possible D match to TRBD2 (6 bases). V lost 0 bases to trimming and J lost 0 bases, with 11 bases between them. Germline V gene lookup returns CDR1 LGHDT and CDR2 YNNKEL (reference sequence). This CDR3 contains 17 residues. DNA of the CDR3: TGTGCCAGCAGCCAAGATTTACCGGGGGCGAACACCGGGGAGCTGTTTTTT. Encoded protein: CASSQDLPGANTGELFF.

The rearrangement links TRBV7-2 to TRBJ2-3; 8 nucleotides match TRBD2. This CDR3 contains 15 residues. Germline CDR1 is SGHTA and CDR2 is FQGNSA. V shed 3 bases, J shed 2 bases, and the junction held 4 bases outside the gene matches. The CDR3 spells CASSFRGGPTDTQYF. The DNA for the CDR3 is TGTGCCAGCAGCTTTCGGGGGGGACCCACAGATACGCAGTATTTT. The full variable domain, its missing parts supplied by reference TRBV7-2 and TRBJ2-3, is GAGVSQSPSNKVTEKGKDVELRCDPISGHTALYWYRQSLGQGLEFLIYFQGNSAPDKSGLPSDRFSAERTGGSVSTLTIQRTQQEDSAVYLCASSFRGGPTDTQYFGPGTRLTVL.

V gene TRBV18 combines with J gene TRBJ1-2; a weak D match, TRBD1 (5 bases). CDR1 and CDR2 from the germline V gene are KGHSH and LQKENI. This CDR3 is built from 16 residues. V lost 0 bases, J lost 5 bases, and 16 bases lay in between. CDR3 nucleotide sequence: TGTGCCAGCTCACCACCGGAGGGGCAGGGACCTTATGGCTACACCTTC. Protein product: CASSPPEGQGPYGYTF.

The chain links TRBV6-6 to TRBJ1-6; possibly TRBD1 for D (6 bases). The CDR3 contains 18 residues. Looked up from germline, CDR1 is MNHNY and CDR2 is SVGAGI (reference sequence). V was shortened by 5 bases and J by 1 base, with 18 bases between the two germline ends. CDR3 protein: CASSPMGGRGSYNSPLHF. DNA for the CDR3: TGTGCCAGCAGTCCTATGGGGGGGCGCGGGTCCTATAATTCACCCCTCCACTTT.

The chain recombines TRBV6-2 or TRBV6-3 with TRBJ1-1; the D is unclear. V lost 5 bases to trimming and J lost 6 bases, with 13 bases between them. Germline values: CDR1 MNHEY, CDR2 SVGEGT. This CDR3 region has 13 residues. The CDR3 DNA reads TGTGCCAGCAGTCCCCCTTGGAGTCCTGAAGCTTTCTTT. It encodes CASSPPWSPEAFF.

This clone was seen a single time. This chain connects TRBV5-1 to TRBJ1-3; the match to TRBD1 covers 7 bases. J lost 4 bases, V lost 0 bases, and 10 bases had no gene match. Germline V gene lookup returns CDR1 SGHRS and CDR2 YFSETQ. This CDR3 region has 17 residues. CDR3 sequence: CASSLGDSGIGGNTIYF. CDR3 DNA sequence: TGCGCCAGCAGCTTGGGGGACAGTGGCATTGGAGGAAACACCATATATTTT.

The chain couples TRBV6-5 to TRBJ2-3, with TRBD1 matching over 10 bases. This CDR3 is built from 15 residues. CDR1 MNHEY and CDR2 SVGAGI come from the germline V gene. The V gene end was trimmed by 6 bases and the J gene end by 6 bases; junction bases not matched to a gene: 9. The chain's CDR3 is CASSLPTGGMDTQYF. The CDR3 region has the DNA TGTGCCAGCAGCCTACCGACAGGGGGCATGGATACGCAGTATTTT.

This clone was seen once. J is TRBJ1-2 and V is TRBV11-2; D gene uncertain. V was shortened by 4 bases and J by 10 bases, with 22 bases between the two germline ends. Germline-derived CDR1 and CDR2 are SGHAT and FQNNGV. CDR3 length: 15 amino acids. The CDR3 is CASSSLRSSKGDYTF. CDR3 sequence (DNA): TGTGCCAGCAGCTCGCTTAGGAGTAGTAAGGGAGACTACACCTTC.

This chain links TRBV24-1 with TRBJ2-3; TRBD2 matches at 8 bases. CDR1 and CDR2 from the germline V gene are KGHDR and SFDVKD. Trimming at V came to 5 bases and at J to 2 bases, leaving 5 bases not matched to a gene. CDR3 length equals 15 residues. DNA of the CDR3: TGTGCCACCAGTGGATCTAGCGGGTACACAGATACGCAGTATTTT. This sequence encodes CATSGSSGYTDTQYF.

This clone appeared a few times. J is TRBJ1-6 and V is TRBV7-9; no definite D call. The germline V gene encodes CDR1 SEHNR and CDR2 FQNEAQ (reference sequence). With 4 bases removed from V and 14 bases from J, the gap between germline ends came to 12 bases. This CDR3 has 12 amino acids. CDR3 DNA sequence: TGTGCCAGCAGCTCCTCCGGGAAATCCCTCCACTTT. Translating it yields CASSSSGKSLHF.

The rearrangement links TRBV9 to TRBJ2-1; D gene uncertain. Germline V gives CDR1 SGDLS, CDR2 YYNGEE. The CDR3 is made up of 13 amino acids. Trimming left V 6 bases short and J 6 bases short, with 13 bases between. CDR3: CASNSKIGNEQFF. CDR3 in DNA: TGTGCCAGCAATAGTAAAATTGGCAATGAGCAGTTCTTC.

The chain links TRBV13 to TRBJ1-1, with a tentative D call TRBD1 (5 bases). The CDR3 has 12 amino acids. The ends were cut back, 4 bases at V and 9 bases at J, with 12 bases in the middle. CDR1 PRHDT and CDR2 FYEKMQ come from the germline V gene (reference sequence). CDR3 in amino acids: CASSSQAGKAFF. CDR3 DNA sequence: TGTGCCAGCAGCTCCCAGGCAGGGAAAGCTTTCTTT.

The rearrangement joins TRBV6-4 to TRBJ1-1; D remains unclear. The V gene lost 3 bases and the J gene lost 1 base, with 6 bases spanning the gap. Germline V gene sequence: CDR1 MRHNA, CDR2 SNTAGT. The CDR3 has 13 residues. The chain's CDR3 is CASSEQENTEAFF. The CDR3 DNA sequence: TGTGCCAGCAGTGAGCAGGAGAACACTGAAGCTTTCTTT.

The chain combines TRBV5-4 with TRBJ1-2; tentative D call: TRBD1 (6 bases). V lost 0 bases and J 5 bases, leaving 11 bases between the germline ends. Germline CDR1 reads SGHNT; CDR2 reads YYREEE (reference sequence). This CDR3 has 14 residues. The CDR3 reads CASSLGQELYGYTF. The CDR3 region has the DNA TGTGCCAGCAGCTTGGGACAGGAATTGTATGGCTACACCTTC.

This clone appeared a single time. The rearrangement joins TRBV7-6 to TRBJ1-3; D remains unclear. Germline-derived CDR1 and CDR2 are SGHVS and FNYEAQ. The CDR3 is 17 residues long. V was shortened by 2 bases and J by 0 bases, with 14 bases between the two germline ends. CDR3 sequence (DNA): TGTGCCAGCAGCTTAACTTCGGGAGCGAGCTCTGGAAACACCATATATTTT. Residues: CASSLTSGASSGNTIYF.

To note about this clone: This specimen includes other DNA sequences encoding the same CDR3. The gene calls are TRBV24-1 and TRBJ2-2; the D gene is possibly TRBD1 (5 bases). Germline CDR1 reads KGHDR; CDR2 reads SFDVKD. The CDR3 has 15 residues. Trimming pared 4 bases from V and 4 bases from J, leaving 12 bases between. CDR3 loop: CATSDPRQSTGELFF. The CDR3 bases are TGTGCCACCAGTGACCCGCGACAGTCCACCGGGGAGCTGTTTTTT.

This chain links TRBV7-6 with TRBJ2-7; TRBD1 matches at 9 bases. J lost 4 bases, V lost 3 bases, and 10 bases had no gene match. The germline CDR1 and CDR2 sequences are SGHVS and FNYEAQ. The CDR3 consists of 16 residues. The CDR3 loop reads CASSFSSGTGQYEQYF. DNA for the CDR3: TGTGCCAGCAGCTTTTCTTCCGGGACAGGGCAGTACGAGCAGTACTTC.

The chain employs TRBV2 and TRBJ1-1, with D perhaps TRBD1 (5 bases). V lost 6 bases and J 1 base, leaving 9 bases between the germline ends. The CDR3 runs 13 residues. Germline CDR1 reads SNHLY; CDR2 reads FYNNEI. The CDR3 DNA reads as TGTGCCAGCAGCACAACAGGGAACACTGAAGCTTTCTTT. Its translation is CASSTTGNTEAFF.

This chain joins TRBV5-1 and TRBJ2-5; 7 bases line up with TRBD2. From germline, CDR1 is SGHRS and CDR2 YFSETQ. The CDR3 totals 15 residues. V lost 1 base and J lost 2; bases outside the gene matches: 5. The CDR3: CASSLFGTTQETQYF. The DNA of the CDR3 is TGCGCCAGCAGCTTGTTCGGGACTACACAAGAGACCCAGTACTTC.

The J gene is TRBJ2-5, the V gene TRBV2; 8 bases fit TRBD2. The CDR3 has 14 residues. Germline CDR1 reads SNHLY; CDR2 reads FYNNEI. V was clipped by 7 bases and J by 4 bases; unmatched bases: 8. CDR3 sequence: CASTRAGVGETQYF. The CDR3 nucleotides read TGTGCCAGCACCCGAGCGGGAGTCGGAGAGACCCAGTACTTC.

Here the CDR3 DNA reads TGTGCCAGCAGTGACCTTAGCGGGGGGGCCTTCACAGATACGCAGTATTTT. It specifies CASSDLSGGAFTDTQYF. The chain couples TRBV6-1 to TRBJ2-3, with TRBD2 matching over 11 bases. Germline V gene lookup returns CDR1 MNHNS and CDR2 SASEGT. V lost 3 bases, J lost 2 bases, and 7 bases stayed unmatched. The CDR3 is 17 amino acids.

The chain couples TRBV7-8 to TRBJ1-2, with 9 bases fitting TRBD1. The CDR3 is 13 amino acids. Looked up from germline, CDR1 is SGHVS and CDR2 is FQNEAQ. Losses at the gene ends were 1 base for V and 8 bases for J; bases not matched to a gene: 2. The CDR3: CASSLGQGGGYTF. CDR3 DNA: TGTGCCAGCAGCTTAGGACAGGGGGGCGGCTACACCTTC.

The V and J genes are TRBV2 and TRBJ1-3; TRBD1 aligns across 7 bases. Looked up from germline, CDR1 is SNHLY and CDR2 is FYNNEI. This CDR3 is 14 amino acids long. V lost 8 bases, J lost 2 bases, and 6 bases stayed unmatched. Here the CDR3 DNA reads TGTGCCAGCTTACCCGACAGGGCTGGAAACACCATATATTTT. Translation: CASLPDRAGNTIYF.

The rearrangement joins TRBV9 to TRBJ1-1, with D tentatively TRBD1 (5 bases). V dropped 2 bases and J dropped 1 base, with 6 bases sitting between them. Germline V gene lookup returns CDR1 SGDLS and CDR2 YYNGEE. This CDR3 region has 13 residues. The CDR3 spells CASSVQGNTEAFF. CDR3 nucleotide sequence: TGTGCCAGCAGCGTCCAGGGGAACACTGAAGCTTTCTTT.

The V call is TRBV6-5, the J call TRBJ2-1; 10 nucleotides match TRBD2. The CDR3 length is 14 residues. V trimming: 6 bases; J trimming: 3 bases; junction bases outside the gene matches: 2. Germline assignment: CDR1 MNHEY and CDR2 SVGAGI. The CDR3 loop reads CASRASGSYNEQFF. CDR3 nucleotides: TGTGCCAGCAGAGCTAGCGGGAGCTACAATGAGCAGTTCTTC.